This TCR beta chain was identified during a study of T cells in Graves' hyperthyroidism and ophthalmopathy (dated by TCRdb to between 2019 and 2020). About the investigation overall: Peripheral blood samples were taken at the time of initial diagnosis, prior to any treatment. To identify TCR V-J signatures that set the groups apart, the researchers used a discovery cohort of about a hundred patients, made up of about 44 with Graves' ophthalmopathy and 57 with stable Graves' hyperthyroidism. Prospective prediction of ophthalmopathy was tested in an independent validation cohort consisting of 18 to 20 hyperthyroidism patients and 15 to 17 patients who later progressed to ophthalmopathy. The 100 or so discovery patients were randomly divided into training and test sets at a 7:3 ratio. Thyroid tissue and blood T-cell repertoires from several Graves' hyperthyroidism patients were also compared in the study. Following sampling, methimazole starting at 30 mg daily was given to hyperthyroidism patients, and high-dose intravenous methylprednisolone was given to ophthalmopathy patients. TCR Vbeta CDR3 sequencing of some 140 peripheral blood samples (43 ophthalmopathy, roughly 74 hyperthyroidism and around 17 progressor patients) is reported in the paper. What the research found in general, with its limitations: No statistical method was used to fix the sample size in advance, and group allocation was not hidden from the investigators. In validation, the model predicted progression to ophthalmopathy with 60% to 71% sensitivity and around 72% specificity, a median of about 6.7 months before onset. A model built on a 13 V-J signature distinguished ophthalmopathy from stable hyperthyroidism, reaching approximately 89% sensitivity and approximately 83% specificity in cross-validation and 80%/75% in testing. Most expanded thyroid clonotypes (frequency above 0.001) were also found in blood, which suggests that blood repertoires may mirror thyroid immune responses.

Ophthalmopathy patients had moderately to severely active disease, with a Clinical Activity Score of 3 or more, a NOSPECS grade of 4 or more, and a disease duration of less than 3 months. The study excluded patients with uncontrolled infections, other autoimmune diseases, pregnancy or lactation. Diagnoses were established on the basis of clinical symptoms, serum thyroxine and TRAb, thyroid ultrasound, and orbital computed tomography. PBMCs were separated from 7.5 to 10 ml of fresh peripheral blood using Ficoll-Paque density gradient centrifugation. Total RNA was extracted using Trizol reagent, and RNA quality was assessed on an Agilent 2100 Bioanalyzer. This clonotype was found many times. The target of this receptor is not known. It has no much larger one-base neighbor in the sample; base qualities were not kept. TCR beta CDR3 regions were amplified from RNA transcripts. The TCR CDR3 was subjected to a first round of RT-PCR using the HTBI primer set and the Qiagen OneStep RT-PCR kit. The libraries were constructed in a second round of multiplex PCR and then size-selected and purified. Paired-end sequencing of the libraries was performed with 100 bp reads on an Illumina HiSeq2000. On the study's bioinformatics: SOAPnuke was used to process the raw data, removing reads that contained adapters or uncalled bases, had a mean Phred below 15, or lacked an exact match to the constant primer or identifier. COPE v1.2.5 was used to merge high-quality paired reads, and clonotypes were defined as unique nucleotide sequences. MiTCR v1.1 was used to align clonotypes to the IMGT TRBV, TRBD and TRBJ reference segments. Only V-J combinations with frequency above 0.0001, covering 99.2% of repertoires, were analysed. The TCS score was defined as F50 (clonal expansion) divided by E x V (chaos), with BLOSUM62-based TCRdist calculated between CDR3 peptides within each V-J. Welch's t-statistics and random forest reduced fewer than 600 V-J features to some 14, which were used in a naive Bayes classifier (R e1071). TCRdb took the public reads, trimmed them with fastp at Q25, ran MiXCR for clone calling and kept in-frame beta chains. Each record represents a unique CDR3 protein, reported with the most common genes and DNA among its rows. The V and J calls were determined by TCRdb, not by the authors. The sample table shows more than 350,000 distinct CDR3 sequences, and more than 14% are seen once. The ten largest make up about 19% of the sample.

The receptor's source is a woman aged 30 to 39 with Graves' ophthalmopathy. Sequenced: blood.

The nucleotides read TGTGCCAGCAGCACAAGGCAGGGTGCGGATGGCTACACCTTC. Translated, it reads CASSTRQGADGYTF. The V gene is TRBV11-2 and the J gene is TRBJ1-2; the D segment could be TRBD1, given 5 matching bases. The CDR3 runs 14 residues from the cysteine to the phenylalanine. Left in the record is the CDR3 DNA by itself, 42 bases read in frame from the first base. CDR1 is given as SGHAT and CDR2 as FQNNGV, both from the germline V gene. V is clipped by 5 bases and J by 6 bases, and the sequence between their germline boundaries is 16 bases long.